The next 22 T cell receptor beta chains were all read from a single sample in a study of beta chain features in type 1 diabetes. Reverse transcription of all isolated RNA meant that expressed TCRB transcripts were sequenced. Assay used: immunoSEQ multiplex PCR; TCRdb lists only in-frame clones, some missing. This sample has about 700,000 clones, with roughly 13% found just once. Study results and caveats: Shortening of TCRB CDR3s, moderate but significant, appeared in all four CD4+ subsets of Type 1 diabetes patients.

No antigen has been assigned to these receptors. Sample: naive CD4+ T cells from blood. The origin of the receptors is a man aged 18 to 29 with type 1 diabetes.

The chain links TRBV6-5 to TRBJ1-5, with D perhaps matching TRBD1 (6 bases). Trimming pared 5 bases from V and 8 bases from J, leaving 19 bases between. The CDR3 runs to 15 residues. CDR1 and CDR2 from the germline V gene are MNHEY and SVGAGI. The CDR3 here is CASSLGWGPEEPQHF. CDR3 DNA sequence: TGTGCCAGCAGTCTCGGCTGGGGGCCCGAGGAGCCCCAGCATTTT.

This clone occurred a few times. J is TRBJ1-5 and V is TRBV15, with 11 bases fitting TRBD1. This CDR3 is built from 18 residues. The germline gives CDR1 LNHNV, CDR2 YYDKDF (reference sequence). V shed 2 bases and J 2 bases; nucleotides not matched to a gene: 8. The CDR3 loop reads CATSRQWTGGSGNQPQHF. CDR3 bases: TGTGCCACCAGCAGACAATGGACAGGGGGCAGTGGCAATCAGCCCCAGCATTTT.

This chain uses TRBV28 with TRBJ2-7; 9 bases agree with TRBD1. This CDR3 is 17 amino acids long. V gave up 3 bases and J gave up 5 bases; unmatched junction bases: 14. The germline V gene has CDR1 MDHEN and CDR2 SYDVKM. CDR3 DNA sequence: TGTGCCAGCAGTTTCAAGATATTTCGGGACAGGGAAAACGAGCAGTACTTC. Amino acids: CASSFKIFRDRENEQYF.

This clone showed up just a few times. The chain combines TRBV19 with TRBJ2-7, with TRBD2 as a possible D gene (5 bases). Trimming removed 7 bases at V and 4 bases at J, with 17 bases between. The germline V gene has CDR1 LNHDA and CDR2 SQIVND (reference sequence). There are 14 residues in the CDR3. CDR3 sequence: CASKHTGIQYEQYF. In DNA form, the CDR3 reads TGTGCCAGTAAGCATACCGGGATACAATACGAGCAGTACTTC.

The V gene is TRBV7-2, the J gene TRBJ2-3; TRBD1 or TRBD2 may be the D gene (5 bases each). CDR3 length equals 15 residues. CDR1 and CDR2 (germline): SGHTA, FQGNSA. V was shortened by 3 bases and J by 1 base, with 11 bases between the two germline ends. CDR3 coding DNA: TGTGCCAGCAGCTTGGCCGGGACGGGCACAGATACGCAGTATTTT. As protein: CASSLAGTGTDTQYF.

This clone was seen a handful of times. This specimen includes other DNA sequences encoding the same CDR3. The CDR3 DNA reads as TGTGCCTGGAGTGCGGGTTCTGGAAACACCATATATTTT. It specifies CAWSAGSGNTIYF. The chain recombines TRBV30 with TRBJ1-3; D is unclear. V lost 1 base and J lost 1, with 5 bases in between. There are 13 residues in the CDR3. CDR1 and CDR2 (germline): GTSNPN, SVGIG (reference sequence). The full variable domain, completed using reference TRBV30 and TRBJ1-3, is SQTIHQWPATLVQPVGSPLSLECTVEGTSNPNLYWYRQAAGRGLQLLFYSVGIGQISSEVPQNLSASRPQDRQFILSSKKLLLSDSGFYLCAWSAGSGNTIYFGEGSWLTVV.

This chain uses TRBV6-5 with TRBJ1-1; weak D call: TRBD1 (5 bases). Germline V gene sequence: CDR1 MNHEY, CDR2 SVGAGI. The CDR3 covers 12 residues. V lost 10 bases to trimming and J lost 2 bases, with 11 bases between them. For the CDR3, the DNA is TGTGCCATCCAGGGACCAAACACTGAAGCTTTCTTT. Translating it yields CAIQGPNTEAFF.

CDR3 residues: CSVAPGRDSPLHF. CDR3 coding DNA: TGCAGCGTTGCGCCAGGGAGGGATTCACCCCTCCACTTT. This sequence joins TRBV29-1 and TRBJ1-6, with D tentatively TRBD1 (5 bases). Germline values: CDR1 SQVTM, CDR2 ANQGSEA. Trimming took 4 bases from V and 8 from J, leaving 12 bases between them. The CDR3 loop spans 13 amino acids.

This sequence joins TRBV7-2 and TRBJ1-1; D gene ambiguous. Germline V gives CDR1 SGHTA, CDR2 FQGNSA. V lost 5 bases, J lost 6 bases, and 7 bases lay in between. The CDR3 sequence is 11 residues long. The CDR3 DNA reads TGTGCCAGCAGCCTCTTCCCTGAAGCTTTCTTT. It translates to CASSLFPEAFF.

V usage is TRBV5-1 and J usage is TRBJ2-1; tentatively, D is TRBD1 (6 bases). This CDR3 is built from 15 residues. V lost 0 bases to trimming and J lost 6 bases, with 13 bases between them. The germline V gene has CDR1 SGHRS and CDR2 YFSETQ. DNA for the CDR3: TGCGCCAGCAGCTTGGGGCAGGGGATAAGCAATGAGCAGTTCTTC. Translated, it gives CASSLGQGISNEQFF.

The V and J genes are TRBV18 and TRBJ1-1; 8 nucleotides line up with TRBD1. V lost 3 bases, J lost 6 bases, and 12 bases stayed unmatched. The CDR3 is 16 residues long. Per the germline V gene, CDR1 is KGHSH and CDR2 is LQKENI. The DNA of the CDR3 is TGTGCCAGCTCACCCCAGACAGGGGCTGCCTTCGCTGAAGCTTTCTTT. Amino acids: CASSPQTGAAFAEAFF.

This chain links TRBV7-2 with TRBJ1-1; the D is unclear. With 3 bases removed from V and 8 bases from J, the gap between germline ends came to 16 bases. Germline V CDR1 and CDR2: SGHTA, FQGNSA. This CDR3 comprises 14 residues. CDR3 sequence: CASSFGVGEVEAFF. CDR3 in DNA: TGTGCCAGCAGCTTCGGTGTAGGCGAGGTAGAAGCTTTCTTT.

This clone was picked up a small number of times. The chain combines TRBV13 with TRBJ2-5, with D maybe TRBD2 (6 bases). The CDR3 length is 18 residues. V was clipped by 5 bases and J by 5 bases, with 27 bases between them. Germline CDR1 reads PRHDT; CDR2 reads FYEKMQ (reference sequence). The chain's CDR3 is CASSPSSGLLALWETQYF. CDR3 DNA: TGTGCCAGCAGCCCTAGCTCGGGACTTCTGGCCTTGTGGGAGACCCAGTACTTC.

The chain joins TRBV9 to TRBJ2-5; 12 bases fit TRBD2. From germline, CDR1 is SGDLS and CDR2 YYNGEE. CDR3 length: 17 amino acids. Trimming took 5 bases from V and 4 from J; bases not matched to a gene: 12. CDR3: CASSAGASGGAGETQYF. In DNA, the CDR3 is TGTGCCAGCAGTGCCGGTGCTAGCGGGGGGGCCGGAGAGACCCAGTACTTC.

The chain uses TRBV7-8 and TRBJ2-7; TRBD1 matches at 7 bases. CDR3 length: 14 residues. Germline V lookup: CDR1 SGHVS, CDR2 FQNEAQ. J gave up 3 bases and V 5 bases, and 7 bases lay outside the gene matches. CDR3 coding DNA: TGTGCCAGCAGCAAAACAGGGGCTTACTACGAGCAGTACTTC. Translation gives CASSKTGAYYEQYF.

This clone was observed a few times. The CDR3 reads CASSPGAGQETQYF. The CDR3 DNA reads as TGTGCCAGCAGTCCTGGTGCAGGACAAGAGACCCAGTACTTC. V gene TRBV28 combines with J gene TRBJ2-5, with D hard to call. CDR3 length: 14 amino acids. Trimming removed 5 bases from V and 2 bases from J, with 12 bases in between. The germline V gene has CDR1 MDHEN and CDR2 SYDVKM. The full variable domain, in which reference TRBV28 and TRBJ2-5 provide the parts outside the CDR3, is DVKVTQSSRYLVKRTGEKVFLECVQDMDHENMFWYRQDPGLGLRLIYFSYDVKMKEKGDIPEGYSVSREKKERFSLILESASTNQTSMYLCASSPGAGQETQYFGPGTRLLVL.

This clone was seen a few times. The CDR3 reads CASSHQDRLNSPLHF. DNA for the CDR3: TGCGCCAGCAGCCACCAGGACAGACTTAATTCACCCCTCCACTTT. The chain is built from TRBV4-1 and TRBJ1-6; perhaps TRBD1 as D (6 bases). The CDR3 covers 15 residues. V lost 3 bases to trimming and J lost 6 bases, with 12 bases between them. Germline CDR1 and CDR2: MGHRA and YSYEKL.

This clone was recorded a few times. The chain uses TRBV18 and TRBJ2-3, with D possibly being TRBD2 (5 bases). V was shortened by 6 bases and J by 4 bases, with 17 bases between the two germline ends. This CDR3 contains 15 residues. Germline CDR1 reads KGHSH; CDR2 reads LQKENI. CDR3: CASSPDIYGADTQYF. CDR3 coding DNA: TGTGCCAGCTCCCCCGACATCTACGGGGCAGATACGCAGTATTTT. Drawing the rest from reference TRBV18 and TRBJ2-3, the complete variable domain is NAGVMQNPRHLVRRRGQEARLRCSPMKGHSHVYWYRQLPEEGLKFMVYLQKENIIDESGMPKERFSAEFPKEGPSILRIQQVVRGDSAAYFCASSPDIYGADTQYFGPGTRLTVL.

This clone was detected only a few times. This chain uses TRBV7-2 with TRBJ1-5; 7 bases fit TRBD1. The CDR3 has 16 residues. CDR1 SGHTA and CDR2 FQGNSA come from the germline V gene. After removal of 1 base from V and 1 base from J, the junction contained 4 bases not matched to a gene. Here the CDR3 DNA reads TGTGCCAGCAGCTTAGTAGGGACAGCGAGCAATCAGCCCCAGCATTTT. Amino acid sequence: CASSLVGTASNQPQHF.

This CDR3 is CASGETGTYGYTF. The CDR3 DNA is TGTGCCAGCGGGGAGACAGGGACCTATGGCTACACCTTC. The chain couples TRBV7-9 to TRBJ1-2, with 7 bases aligning to TRBD1. Germline values: CDR1 SEHNR, CDR2 FQNEAQ (reference sequence). V was pared by 8 bases and J by 4 bases, with 7 bases of the junction left unmatched. The CDR3 covers 13 residues.

The chain joins TRBV2 to TRBJ2-2; D remains unclear. V was pared by 4 bases and J by 1 base, with 1 base between. This CDR3 comprises 12 residues. Germline lookup yields CDR1 SNHLY and CDR2 FYNNEI. The CDR3 here is CASSGNTGELFF. DNA for the CDR3: TGTGCCAGCAGTGGGAACACCGGGGAGCTGTTTTTT.

The J gene is TRBJ2-1, the V gene TRBV11-3; 8 bases map to TRBD2. Trimming removed 5 bases from V and 0 bases from J; junction bases left unmatched: 3. Germline V gene lookup returns CDR1 SGHNT and CDR2 YENEEA. The CDR3 has 15 amino acids. The CDR3 nucleotides are TGTGCCAGCAGCCCCAGCGGGAGCTCCTACAATGAGCAGTTCTTC. Translating it yields CASSPSGSSYNEQFF.